This T cell receptor beta chain was identified in a study of blood T cells in healthy people across ages. The authors ran a second PCR of roughly 7 to 11 cycles using a sample-barcoded 5' primer and a J-beta primer mix. TCRdb reprocessed the 5' RACE reads via MiXCR and lists one record per CDR3 protein. The sample lists more than 500,000 distinct CDR3 sequences; 27% were seen once. The CDR3 contains 16 residues. J lost 5 bases, V lost 3 bases, and 13 bases had no gene match. The germline CDR1 and CDR2 sequences are SGDLS and YYNGEE. In this sample, this clonotype turned up many times. The data also belong to a second study, concerning T cells of mothers and their children.

The chain carries TRBV9 and TRBJ1-1; TRBD1 matches 7 bases. This TCR was sampled from a boy between 2 and 10 years old in good health. The sequencing sample was made of blood. This CDR3 is CASSARRDRVQTEAFF. CDR3 nucleotide sequence: TGTGCCAGCAGCGCCCGACGAGACAGGGTTCAAACTGAAGCTTTCTTT.